These 17 T cell receptor beta chains came from one sample sequenced in a study of radiotherapy plus CTLA-4 blockade in lung cancer. Sequencing used immunoSEQ multiplex PCR; TCRdb keeps in-frame clones, though not all of them. Of about 59,000 clones in the sample, 70% to 80% were seen once. The sequences come from peripheral blood, collected from a patient treated with radiotherapy plus ipilimumab. Receptor source: a human donor with non-small cell lung cancer whose response to radiotherapy plus ipilimumab could not be evaluated.

V and J are TRBV9 and TRBJ2-5, with 7 bases fitting TRBD1. Germline V CDR1 and CDR2: SGDLS, YYNGEE. Trimming removed 3 bases from V and 1 base from J; junction bases left unmatched: 3. The CDR3 has 14 amino acids. Here the CDR3 DNA reads TGTGCCAGCAGCGCTGGGACAGCCCAAGAGACCCAGTACTTC. As protein: CASSAGTAQETQYF.

The rearrangement uses TRBV11-3 and TRBJ2-7; 9 bases are a match to TRBD1. The CDR3 sequence is 20 residues long. The V gene's germline CDR1 is SGHNT and CDR2 YENEEA. V trimming: 5 bases; J trimming: 2 bases; junction bases outside the gene matches: 22. Here the CDR3 reads CASSPHPLGGGTGKPYEQYF. As DNA, the CDR3 is TGTGCCAGCAGCCCCCATCCATTAGGGGGGGGGACAGGGAAGCCCTACGAGCAGTACTTC.

The count of this clone is one. The chain is built from TRBV29-1 and TRBJ2-1, with 9 bases identical to TRBD2. The CDR3 runs 12 residues. Unmatched junction bases numbered 9, after V lost 8 bases and J lost 10 bases. CDR1 is SQVTM, CDR2 ANQGSEA, per germline. This CDR3 reads CSCEGLAGEQFF. The DNA of the CDR3 is TGCAGCTGCGAGGGGCTAGCGGGAGAGCAGTTCTTC.

The CDR3 loop reads CASSESAGTGNTIYF. CDR3 bases: TGCGCCAGCAGTGAGTCGGCGGGAACTGGAAACACCATATATTTT. The rearrangement links TRBV10-1 to TRBJ1-3; D remains ambiguous. V lost 0 bases and J lost 2, with 8 bases in between. The CDR3 covers 15 residues. In germline, CDR1 is WNHNN, CDR2 SYGVQD (reference sequence).

This clone came up once. The chain recombines TRBV7-9 with TRBJ2-7; D possibly corresponds to TRBD1 (6 bases). The germline CDR1 and CDR2 sequences are SEHNR and FQNEAQ (reference sequence). V was cut by 0 bases and J by 5 bases, with 11 bases left in between. This CDR3 is 14 amino acids long. The CDR3, as DNA: TGTGCCAGCAGCTTAGCCGGACAGATCCACGAGCAGTACTTC. The encoded protein is CASSLAGQIHEQYF.

The chain joins TRBV6-1 to TRBJ1-1; D gene uncertain. CDR3 length: 12 amino acids. The germline CDR1 and CDR2 sequences are MNHNS and SASEGT. The ends were cut back, 7 bases at V and 3 bases at J, with 9 bases in the middle. This chain's CDR3 is CASKGGDTEAFF. CDR3 nucleotide sequence: TGTGCCAGCAAGGGCGGGGACACTGAAGCTTTCTTT.

This chain connects TRBV5-4 to TRBJ1-2; D possibly corresponds to TRBD1 (5 bases). The CDR3 consists of 15 residues. V lost 0 bases and J lost 6, with 15 bases in between. The germline gives CDR1 SGHNT, CDR2 YYREEE (reference sequence). As DNA, the CDR3 is TGTGCCAGCAGCTTGGGGGGGAGGGGAGCGGATGGCTACACCTTC. It encodes CASSLGGRGADGYTF.

The table lists this clone with a count of one. This chain links TRBV15 with TRBJ2-2, with D maybe TRBD2 (7 bases). The CDR3 has 15 amino acids. Looked up from germline, CDR1 is LNHNV and CDR2 is YYDKDF (reference sequence). Trimming took 9 bases from V and 6 from J, leaving 20 bases between them. The CDR3 bases are TGTGCCACGGAGGACGGCGGGGGCGCCCCCGGGGAGCTGTTTTTT. This translates into CATEDGGGAPGELFF.

The chain carries TRBV7-9 and TRBJ2-1; 8 bases are a match to TRBD2. V shed 5 bases and J 3 bases; nucleotides not matched to a gene: 9. The CDR3 loop spans 16 amino acids. Germline V CDR1 and CDR2: SEHNR, FQNEAQ (reference sequence). CDR3 DNA: TGTGCCAGCAGCCCCCCGGGACTAGAGGACTACAATGAGCAGTTCTTC. This encodes CASSPPGLEDYNEQFF.

This rearrangement joins TRBV2 to TRBJ1-5; 10 positions agree with TRBD1. CDR1 and CDR2 (germline): SNHLY, FYNNEI. V shed 5 bases and J 5 bases; nucleotides not matched to a gene: 9. The CDR3 contains 16 residues. This chain's CDR3 is CASSLSADRGDQPQHF. The CDR3 bases are TGTGCCAGCAGTCTCTCAGCGGACAGGGGGGATCAGCCCCAGCATTTT.

This clone was picked up a small number of times. This chain joins TRBV4-1 and TRBJ1-3; D is uncertain. The CDR3 is 14 amino acids. V lost 2 bases and J lost 2, with 7 bases in between. Per the germline V gene, CDR1 is MGHRA and CDR2 is YSYEKL. CDR3 nucleotides: TGCGCCAGCAGCCAAACTGCTCCTGGAAACACCATATATTTT. It codes for CASSQTAPGNTIYF.

Regarding this clone: Its ends do not fully match the called genes, so a read error is possible. This chain connects TRBV28 to TRBJ2-7; 12 positions agree with TRBD2. The germline CDR1 and CDR2 sequences are MDHEN and SYDVKM. This CDR3 contains 16 residues. The CDR3 region has the DNA TGTACCAGCAGTCCCCCGGGACTAGCGGGCGGATACGAGCAGTACTTC. This gives the protein CTSSPPGLAGGYEQYF.

The chain has TRBV6-6 and TRBJ1-2; possibly TRBD1 for D (5 bases). The CDR3 contains 14 residues. Between the trimmed V and J ends, which lost 7 bases and 4 bases, there was a span of 16 bases. Germline-derived CDR1 and CDR2 are MNHNY and SVGAGI (reference sequence). The CDR3 sequence: CASNPPNGGYGYTF. The CDR3 DNA reads as TGTGCCAGCAACCCCCCCAACGGGGGCTATGGCTACACCTTC.

This chain joins TRBV6-1 and TRBJ2-5; the match to TRBD2 covers 13 bases. The J call may be mistaken, given a closer DNA end match to TRBJ2-7. The CDR3 spans 17 residues. The germline V gene has CDR1 MNHNS and CDR2 SASEGT. The CDR3 nucleotides read TGTGCCAGCAGTGACGGACTAGCGGGAGAGGGCCACTACGAGCAGTACTTC. It is translated as CASSDGLAGEGHYEQYF.

This sequence joins TRBV14 and TRBJ2-2; a possible D gene is TRBD1 (6 bases). The germline gives CDR1 SGHDN, CDR2 FVKESK. The CDR3 loop spans 15 amino acids. Trimming took 1 base from V and 4 from J, leaving 10 bases between them. Written as DNA, the CDR3 is TGTGCCAGCAGCCAAGGACAGGCAGGCACCGGGGAGCTGTTTTTT. It yields the protein CASSQGQAGTGELFF.

This chain connects TRBV27 to TRBJ2-5; no firm D call. Per the germline V gene, CDR1 is MNHEY and CDR2 is SMNVEV (reference sequence). V was pared by 3 bases and J by 4 bases, with 6 bases between. The CDR3 is 12 amino acids. DNA of the CDR3: TGTGCCAGCAGTTTTGCAGGAGAGACCCAGTACTTC. It yields the protein CASSFAGETQYF.

The V and J genes are TRBV19 and TRBJ2-1; TRBD2 matches at 14 bases. CDR3 length: 13 amino acids. With V trimmed by 5 bases and J by 13 bases, 4 bases remained unmatched. The germline gives CDR1 LNHDA, CDR2 SQIVND (reference sequence). The DNA of the CDR3 is TGTGCCAGTAGTGGGACTAGCGGGAGACCCCAGTTCTTC. Its translation is CASSGTSGRPQFF.